This T cell receptor (beta chain) was profiled in a study of cytomegalovirus exposure and HLA in healthy donors. Study overall: A previous analysis identified 95 million to 120 million unique TCR beta sequences derived from roughly 180 million T cells. Study-level results: Highly shared sequence variants in one cluster were likely a sequencing artifact. An analysis done earlier found most TCR beta V segments productive about 87% or about 30% of the time.

This clone was seen a single time. The antigen is not known. This CDR3 region has 15 residues. Germline assignment: CDR1 LGHNT and CDR2 FRNRAP. Trimming took off 6 bases at V and 10 bases at J, with 21 bases between the two ends. 60 Vbeta and 13 Jbeta primers were used in PCR. Sequencing used immunoSEQ multiplex PCR; TCRdb keeps in-frame clones, though not all of them. This table holds about 170,000 clones, about 85% found once. V and J are TRBV12-5 and TRBJ2-2; TRBD2 is a possible D gene (7 bases). The sequenced sample was PBMCs. The sequence was obtained from a man aged 25 to 45 in good health and CMV-seropositive. CDR3 sequence (DNA): TGTGCTAGTGGAGGGGGGGAGAGAGGCGCGATGGAGCTGTTTTTT. This encodes CASGGGERGAMELFF.